Presented here are 28 T cell receptor beta chains from one specimen sequenced in a study of blood T cell repertoires in COVID-19. Libraries were prepared by immunoSEQ multiplex PCR; TCRdb keeps only in-frame clonotypes and omits some of them. The sample includes 180,000 or so clones, over 70% of them seen just once. The material sequenced was PBMCs or T cells enriched from blood (not recorded which). Receptors were obtained from a woman between 55 and 75 years old who had recovered from COVID-19.

The rearrangement joins TRBV6-6 to TRBJ1-5; the D gene is possibly TRBD1 (5 bases). Germline loops: CDR1 MNHNY, CDR2 SVGAGI (reference sequence). The germline V and J ends were trimmed by 6 bases and 4 bases, with 10 bases remaining between them. This CDR3 has 13 residues. The CDR3 nucleotides are TGTGCCAGCAGCCATGGGGCGAATCAGCCCCAGCATTTT. It yields the protein CASSHGANQPQHF.

The chain has TRBV9 and TRBJ2-1; TRBD2 matches at 11 bases. Germline V gene lookup returns CDR1 SGDLS and CDR2 YYNGEE. V shed 0 bases and J 9 bases; nucleotides not matched to a gene: 5. There are 15 residues in the CDR3. Here the CDR3 DNA reads TGTGCCAGCAGCGTAGGTAGCGGGGGGGCCGGTGAGCAGTTCTTC. Translating gives CASSVGSGGAGEQFF. Combining the CDR3 with reference TRBV9 and TRBJ2-1 gives the whole variable domain DSGVTQTPKHLITATGQRVTLRCSPRSGDLSVYWYQQSLDQGLQFLIQYYNGEERAKGNILERFSAQQFPDLHSELNLSSLELGDSALYFCASSVGSGGAGEQFFGPGTRLTVL.

The V call is TRBV5-1, the J call TRBJ2-7; 8 nucleotides align to TRBD2. J lost 2 bases, V lost 1 base, and 2 bases had no gene match. CDR1 is SGHRS, CDR2 YFSETQ, per germline. The CDR3 runs to 14 residues. CDR3 sequence: CASSLSLAAYEQYF. The CDR3 DNA reads TGCGCCAGCAGCTTGTCACTAGCGGCCTACGAGCAGTACTTC.

The V gene is TRBV6-4, the J gene TRBJ1-2; 7 nucleotides line up with TRBD1. V dropped 2 bases and J dropped 11; count of bases not matched to a gene: 11. This CDR3 region has 14 residues. Per the germline V gene, CDR1 is MRHNA and CDR2 is SNTAGT. CDR3: CASSDLYRRGRYTF. The CDR3 nucleotides read TGTGCCAGCAGTGACCTTTATCGCAGGGGGAGATACACCTTC.

This clone was observed a single time. The V gene is TRBV20-1, the J gene TRBJ2-6; TRBD1 might be the D (5 bases). V was shortened by 3 bases and J by 3 bases, with 15 bases between the two germline ends. Germline V gene lookup returns CDR1 DFQATT and CDR2 SNEGSKA (reference sequence). The CDR3 is 16 residues long. CDR3 nucleotide sequence: TGCAGTGCTAGTTTAGGGGCGGTGCGTGGGGCCAACGTCCTGACTTTC. Translation gives CSASLGAVRGANVLTF.

This chain connects TRBV27 to TRBJ1-1, with TRBD1 as a possible D gene (5 bases). Germline V gene lookup returns CDR1 MNHEY and CDR2 SMNVEV (reference sequence). The CDR3 extends over 12 amino acids. The CDR3: CAVQGVSTEAFF. CDR3 DNA sequence: TGTGCTGTTCAGGGTGTGAGCACTGAAGCTTTCTTT.

CDR3: CASSVVPTAATGVGTQYF. The CDR3 DNA is TGTGCCAGCAGCGTAGTCCCTACGGCGGCCACAGGAGTAGGGACCCAGTACTTC. The chain employs TRBV9 and TRBJ2-5; D may be TRBD1 (5 bases). This CDR3 has 18 residues. The germline gives CDR1 SGDLS, CDR2 YYNGEE. The V end was cut by 0 bases, the J end by 7 bases, with 25 bases between.

The genes are TRBV12-5 and TRBJ2-5; 8 positions match TRBD2. CDR3 length equals 14 residues. Germline lookup yields CDR1 LGHNT and CDR2 FRNRAP. V dropped 7 bases and J dropped 5; count of bases not matched to a gene: 9. In nucleotides, the CDR3 is TGTGCTAGTGCCACCAGCGGGGGCGGTGAGACCCAGTACTTC. Protein: CASATSGGGETQYF.

The chain recombines TRBV2 with TRBJ1-2; a possible D gene is TRBD1 (5 bases). Trimming took 3 bases from V and 1 from J, leaving 12 bases between them. The CDR3 totals 15 residues. Germline assignment: CDR1 SNHLY and CDR2 FYNNEI. The CDR3 reads CASSERQSLNYGYTF. In DNA form, the CDR3 reads TGTGCCAGCAGTGAGCGACAGTCCCTTAACTATGGCTACACCTTC.

The chain carries TRBV10-2 and TRBJ1-5; 9 bases line up with TRBD1. The germline V gene has CDR1 WSHSY and CDR2 SAAADI. V was pared by 3 bases and J by 7 bases, with 7 bases of the junction left unmatched. CDR3 length: 15 residues. CDR3 coding DNA: TGCGCCAGCAGTGACGGGACAGGGACGTGGCAGCCCCAGCATTTT. Translated, it gives CASSDGTGTWQPQHF.

This rearrangement joins TRBV12-3 or TRBV12-4 to TRBJ2-1, with TRBD2 matching 9 bases. The CDR3 spans 13 residues. The V segment lost 4 bases and the J segment 8 bases; nucleotides outside the gene matches: 3. In DNA form, the CDR3 reads TGTGCCAGCAGTTCATTAGCGGGAGATGAGCAGTTCTTC. This sequence encodes CASSSLAGDEQFF.

This clone was seen just once. The chain links TRBV5-5 to TRBJ2-3; 8 bases fit TRBD2. V was clipped by 0 bases and J by 4 bases; unmatched bases: 7. The CDR3 totals 16 residues. Looked up from germline, CDR1 is SGHKS and CDR2 is YYEKEE (reference sequence). DNA of the CDR3: TGTGCCAGCAGCTTGGGGGGGACTAGGGTCCCAGATACGCAGTATTTT. Translation gives CASSLGGTRVPDTQYF. The whole variable domain, filled in from reference TRBV5-5 and TRBJ2-3, reads DAGVTQSPTHLIKTRGQQVTLRCSPISGHKSVSWYQQVLGQGPQFIFQYYEKEERGRGNFPDRFSARQFPNYSSELNVNALLLGDSALYLCASSLGGTRVPDTQYFGPGTRLTVL.

This sequence joins TRBV27 and TRBJ2-3, with a tentative D call TRBD2 (6 bases). The V end was cut by 5 bases, the J end by 1 base, with 13 bases between. The V gene's germline CDR1 is MNHEY and CDR2 SMNVEV (reference sequence). This CDR3 contains 15 residues. The CDR3, as DNA: TGTGCCAGCAGTCCCCTGGAGGGAGGCACAGATACGCAGTATTTT. Translated: CASSPLEGGTDTQYF.

The genes are TRBV5-5 and TRBJ2-6; perhaps TRBD2 as D (6 bases). This CDR3 comprises 19 residues. CDR1 and CDR2 from the germline V gene are SGHKS and YYEKEE (reference sequence). V was cut by 3 bases and J by 0 bases, with 19 bases left in between. The CDR3 DNA sequence: TGTGCCAGCAGCTCCCGCCCGGGAGCCGGAAGCTCTGGGGCCAACGTCCTGACTTTC. This translates into CASSSRPGAGSSGANVLTF.

The chain joins TRBV4-2 to TRBJ2-7; 7 positions agree with TRBD1. The CDR3 length is 15 residues. V was clipped by 0 bases and J by 3 bases; unmatched bases: 5. Per the germline V gene, CDR1 is LGHNA and CDR2 is YNFKEQ. In DNA form, the CDR3 reads TGTGCCAGCAGCCAAGAAGGCCGACAGGGCTACGAGCAGTACTTC. It codes for CASSQEGRQGYEQYF.

The gene calls are TRBV6-5 and TRBJ2-1; possibly TRBD2 for D (5 bases). The CDR3 extends over 14 amino acids. The V end lost 9 bases, the J end lost 2 bases, and 14 bases lay between the germline ends. Per the germline V gene, CDR1 is MNHEY and CDR2 is SVGAGI. This CDR3 reads CASTRLAPYNEQFF. CDR3 DNA sequence: TGTGCCAGTACTCGTCTAGCCCCCTACAATGAGCAGTTCTTC.

The chain links TRBV3-1 (or the pseudogene TRBV3-2) to TRBJ1-4, with 7 bases fitting TRBD1. The CDR3 length is 16 residues. The junction had 8 bases not matched to a gene; V was cut back by 2 bases and J by 5 bases. The germline V gene encodes CDR1 LGHDT and CDR2 YNNKEL (reference sequence). CDR3 loop: CASSQPTGTENEKLFF. CDR3 coding DNA: TGTGCCAGCAGCCAACCCACCGGGACAGAAAATGAAAAACTGTTTTTT.

The table lists this clone with a count of one. The chain combines TRBV7-2 with TRBJ1-4; a possible D gene is TRBD1 (5 bases). Trimming pared 7 bases from V and 0 bases from J, leaving 6 bases between. The CDR3 totals 13 residues. Germline CDR1 is SGHTA and CDR2 is FQGNSA. CDR3 loop: CASTGTTNEKLFF. The CDR3 DNA reads TGTGCCAGCACAGGGACAACTAATGAAAAACTGTTTTTT.

Only one count was recorded for this clone. V usage is TRBV10-2 and J usage is TRBJ2-3; 11 positions agree with TRBD2. Unmatched junction bases numbered 1, after V lost 7 bases and J lost 1 base. The CDR3 spans 14 residues. Germline loops: CDR1 WSHSY, CDR2 SAAADI. The CDR3, as DNA: TGCGCCAGCAAACTAGCGGGGGGCACAGATACGCAGTATTTT. Its translation is CASKLAGGTDTQYF.

The chain couples TRBV19 to TRBJ1-1; the D gene is possibly TRBD1 (5 bases). Germline-derived CDR1 and CDR2 are LNHDA and SQIVND (reference sequence). The CDR3 has 13 residues. V was trimmed by 5 bases and J by 0 bases, leaving 7 bases between them. CDR3 protein: CASSGALNTEAFF. The CDR3 bases are TGTGCCAGTAGTGGGGCGCTGAACACTGAAGCTTTCTTT.

V usage is TRBV5-1 and J usage is TRBJ2-1; the match to TRBD2 covers 8 bases. With V trimmed by 0 bases and J by 9 bases, 5 bases remained unmatched. The V gene's germline CDR1 is SGHRS and CDR2 YFSETQ. The CDR3 extends over 14 amino acids. The CDR3 loop reads CASSLVAGSVEQFF. The CDR3 region has the DNA TGCGCCAGCAGCTTGGTAGCGGGATCTGTTGAGCAGTTCTTC.

This chain connects TRBV9 to TRBJ2-2; D remains unclear. Germline-derived CDR1 and CDR2 are SGDLS and YYNGEE. This CDR3 is built from 14 residues. V was clipped by 4 bases and J by 0 bases, with 7 bases between them. The chain's CDR3 is CASSTPANTGELFF. DNA for the CDR3: TGTGCCAGCAGCACCCCAGCGAACACCGGGGAGCTGTTTTTT.

The V gene is TRBV2, the J gene TRBJ2-1; 8 bases are a match to TRBD2. The CDR3 contains 16 residues. J was trimmed by 2 bases and V by 8 bases; bases with no gene match: 11. Germline V CDR1 and CDR2: SNHLY, FYNNEI. CDR3 sequence (DNA): TGTGCCAGCTCCCCATTGGGGCGGGGGGCCTACAATGAGCAGTTCTTC. This sequence encodes CASSPLGRGAYNEQFF.

The V and J genes are TRBV15 and TRBJ1-6, with unresolved D. Trimming removed 0 bases from V and 6 bases from J, with 9 bases in between. The germline CDR1 and CDR2 sequences are LNHNV and YYDKDF (reference sequence). The CDR3 is 15 amino acids. The CDR3 DNA is TGTGCCACCAGCAGAGATGTTGTATCTAATTCACCCCTCCACTTT. Its protein is CATSRDVVSNSPLHF. The full variable domain, with the rest looked up from reference TRBV15 and TRBJ1-6, is DAMVIQNPRYQVTQFGKPVTLSCSQTLNHNVMYWYQQKSSQAPKLLFHYYDKDFNNEADTPDNFQSRRPNTSFCFLDIRSPGLGDTAMYLCATSRDVVSNSPLHFGNGTRLTVT.

CDR3 residues: CASRPSGQKTQHF. CDR3 DNA: TGTGCCAGCAGGCCTAGCGGGCAGAAGACCCAGCATTTT. The chain couples TRBV28 to TRBJ1-5; no clear D. V was pared by 6 bases and J by 11 bases, with 17 bases between. The CDR3 covers 13 residues. Germline V gene sequence: CDR1 MDHEN, CDR2 SYDVKM.

The rearrangement links TRBV28 to TRBJ2-2, with 9 nucleotides matching TRBD2. Germline V gene data show CDR1 as MDHEN and CDR2 as SYDVKM. This CDR3 has 15 amino acids. The junction had 4 bases not matched to a gene; V was cut back by 3 bases and J by 5 bases. CDR3 region: CASSLGLAGTGELFF. CDR3 in DNA: TGTGCCAGCAGTTTGGGTCTAGCGGGAACCGGGGAGCTGTTTTTT.

The chain carries TRBV2 and TRBJ2-3, with 9 bases aligning to TRBD2. CDR1 is SNHLY, CDR2 FYNNEI, per germline. V was pared by 11 bases and J by 5 bases, with 8 bases of the junction left unmatched. The CDR3 covers 13 residues. CDR3 in amino acids: CAARETSGDTQYF. The CDR3 DNA sequence: TGTGCCGCCAGGGAGACTAGCGGAGATACGCAGTATTTT.

DNA for the CDR3: TGTGCCAGCAGTTTATCGAGCCCCTACTATGGCTACACCTTC. As protein: CASSLSSPYYGYTF. The chain carries TRBV27 and TRBJ1-2; no clear D. V was pared by 0 bases and J by 3 bases, with 8 bases between. Germline lookup yields CDR1 MNHEY and CDR2 SMNVEV (reference sequence). The CDR3 consists of 14 residues.